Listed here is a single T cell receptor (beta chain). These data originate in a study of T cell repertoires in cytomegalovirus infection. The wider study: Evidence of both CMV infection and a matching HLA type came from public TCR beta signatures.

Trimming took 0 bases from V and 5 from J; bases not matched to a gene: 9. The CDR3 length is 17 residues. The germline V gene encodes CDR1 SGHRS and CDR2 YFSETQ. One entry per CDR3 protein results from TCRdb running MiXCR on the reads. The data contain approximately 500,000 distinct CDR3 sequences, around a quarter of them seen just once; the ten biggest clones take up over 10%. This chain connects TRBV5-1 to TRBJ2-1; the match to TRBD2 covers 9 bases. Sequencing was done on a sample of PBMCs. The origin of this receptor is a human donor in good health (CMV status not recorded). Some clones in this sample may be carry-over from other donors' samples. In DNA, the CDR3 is TGCGCCAGCAGCTTGGCGGGGGGCGGGAGGGCGGACAATGAGCAGTTCTTC. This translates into CASSLAGGGRADNEQFF.